Following are 27 T cell receptor beta chains from one sample sequenced in a study of cytomegalovirus exposure and HLA in healthy donors (dated by TCRdb to the late 2010s). Libraries were constructed by the immunoSEQ multiplex PCR assay. For the multiplex PCR, a mixture combining 60 forward primers for TCR Vbeta segments and 13 reverse primers for TCR Jbeta segments was used. Imported from immuneACCESS, the table was reduced by TCRdb to in-frame sequences with V and J called. These copies leave out some clones; in studies compared against another copy, an unresolved V gene accounts for under half, and the cause of the remainder is not known. In all, the sample holds around 91,000 clones, and less than 85% of those were seen once. The ten most abundant clones make up roughly 2% of the sample. The sample taken for sequencing was PBMCs. The receptors were sampled from a man between 18 and 29 years old in good health and CMV-seronegative.

The chain has TRBV5-1 and TRBJ1-5, with D perhaps TRBD1 (5 bases). Germline V gives CDR1 SGHRS, CDR2 YFSETQ. The ends were cut back, 1 base at V and 6 bases at J, with 11 bases in the middle. The CDR3 runs 14 residues. As DNA, the CDR3 is TGCGCCAGCAGCTTGCTTCAGGGCGGTCAGCCCCAGCATTTT. Translating gives CASSLLQGGQPQHF.

The CDR3 DNA is TGCGCCAGCAGCCCTGGGACACCGAGAGGGGCTAGCGGGAGTAACTACGAGCAGTACTTC. Translation gives CASSPGTPRGASGSNYEQYF. The rearrangement uses TRBV5-1 and TRBJ2-7; 10 bases align to TRBD2. The CDR3 consists of 20 residues. Germline loops: CDR1 SGHRS, CDR2 YFSETQ. With 4 bases clipped from V and 3 bases from J, the junction kept 22 bases outside the gene matches.

The CDR3 region is CATTPENSYEQYF. CDR3 bases: TGTGCCACCACCCCCGAGAACTCCTACGAGCAGTACTTC. The gene calls are TRBV7-9 and TRBJ2-7; no reliable D call. Trimming took 10 bases from V and 0 from J, leaving 13 bases between them. CDR1 is SEHNR and CDR2 is FQNEAQ in the germline V gene (reference sequence). The CDR3 runs 13 residues.

This rearrangement joins TRBV6-4 to TRBJ1-4; D is unresolved. Germline CDR1 and CDR2: MRHNA and SNTAGT. V shed 7 bases and J shed 5 bases, with 17 bases lying between them. This CDR3 is built from 15 residues. The CDR3 DNA is TGTGCCAGCACCCCCCCAAGCAGGCCGAATGAAAAACTGTTTTTT. This translates into CASTPPSRPNEKLFF.

This chain joins TRBV14 and TRBJ2-7, with TRBD1 matching over 8 bases. Germline values: CDR1 SGHDN, CDR2 FVKESK. This CDR3 spans 15 amino acids. V trimming: 3 bases; J trimming: 0 bases; junction bases outside the gene matches: 4. In DNA form, the CDR3 reads TGTGCCAGCAGCCAGGACAGGGCAAGCTCCTACGAGCAGTACTTC. Translated, it gives CASSQDRASSYEQYF.

The genes are TRBV27 and TRBJ2-3; 11 positions agree with TRBD2. The CDR3 extends over 16 amino acids. Germline V gene sequence: CDR1 MNHEY, CDR2 SMNVEV (reference sequence). The V gene end was trimmed by 7 bases and the J gene end by 0 bases; junction bases not matched to a gene: 6. The CDR3 spells CASMSSGRPSTDTQYF. In DNA, the CDR3 is TGTGCCAGCATGTCTAGCGGGAGGCCCAGCACAGATACGCAGTATTTT.

CDR3 DNA sequence: TGTGCCAGCAGCGGGGGGTTGTGGGTCTATGGCTACACCTTC. It specifies CASSGGLWVYGYTF. The chain recombines TRBV28 with TRBJ1-2, with D possibly TRBD1 on 5 matching bases. V was pared by 6 bases and J by 4 bases, with 15 bases between. The CDR3 loop spans 14 amino acids. Germline assignment: CDR1 MDHEN and CDR2 SYDVKM.

The chain combines TRBV28 with TRBJ1-6; unclear D gene. The germline V gene has CDR1 MDHEN and CDR2 SYDVKM. The CDR3 is 16 amino acids. V was clipped by 2 bases and J by 0 bases, with 8 bases between them. The CDR3 DNA reads TGTGCCAGCAGTTTAGGCGGGAGCTCCTATAATTCACCCCTCCACTTT. Amino acid sequence: CASSLGGSSYNSPLHF.

The V call is TRBV6-4, the J call TRBJ2-3; TRBD2 matches at 8 bases. This CDR3 region has 15 residues. Germline V gene data show CDR1 as MRHNA and CDR2 as SNTAGT. Losses at the gene ends were 6 bases for V and 0 bases for J; bases not matched to a gene: 5. The CDR3 DNA sequence: TGTGCCAGCAGCGAAGTAGCGGGAAGCACAGATACGCAGTATTTT. This sequence encodes CASSEVAGSTDTQYF.

The chain has TRBV6-5 and TRBJ1-2; TRBD1 is a possible D gene (6 bases). The CDR3 runs to 15 residues. Trimming took 2 bases from V and 7 from J, leaving 17 bases between them. In germline, CDR1 is MNHEY, CDR2 SVGAGI. The CDR3: CASSYLRGGLRGYTF. CDR3 nucleotides: TGTGCCAGCAGTTACCTAAGGGGGGGGCTTCGTGGCTACACCTTC.

The J gene is TRBJ2-1, the V gene TRBV7-9; D remains unclear. From germline, CDR1 is SEHNR and CDR2 FQNEAQ (reference sequence). This CDR3 region has 15 residues. V dropped 0 bases and J dropped 3 bases, with 9 bases sitting between them. In DNA, the CDR3 is TGTGCCAGCAGCTTAGCGAGCGTTATCTACAATGAGCAGTTCTTC. This translates into CASSLASVIYNEQFF.

This sequence joins TRBV10-1 and TRBJ2-3; TRBD2 aligns across 7 bases. CDR1 is WNHNN and CDR2 is SYGVQD in the germline V gene (reference sequence). Trimming removed 0 bases from V and 6 bases from J; junction bases left unmatched: 6. This CDR3 spans 15 amino acids. The CDR3 sequence is CASSESAGEGDTQYF. As DNA, the CDR3 is TGCGCCAGCAGTGAGTCGGCGGGAGAAGGGGATACGCAGTATTTT.

The gene calls are TRBV27 and TRBJ2-1; 9 positions match TRBD1. There are 15 residues in the CDR3. Germline V CDR1 and CDR2: MNHEY, SMNVEV (reference sequence). V gave up 3 bases and J gave up 5 bases; unmatched junction bases: 5. CDR3 sequence (DNA): TGTGCCAGCAGTTTGTCCGGGACAGGGAACAATGAGCAGTTCTTC. Translating it yields CASSLSGTGNNEQFF.

The table lists this clone with a count of one. The chain joins TRBV12-5 to TRBJ2-3; TRBD2 agrees at 11 bases. Looked up from germline, CDR1 is LGHNT and CDR2 is FRNRAP. There are 16 residues in the CDR3. V dropped 1 base and J dropped 2; count of bases not matched to a gene: 2. CDR3 DNA: TGTGCTAGTGGTTTGGGACTAGCGGGATTCACAGATACGCAGTATTTT. It translates to CASGLGLAGFTDTQYF. Full variable domain (remainder filled in from reference TRBV12-5 and TRBJ2-3): DARVTQTPRHKVTEMGQEVTMRCQPILGHNTVFWYRQTMMQGLELLAYFRNRAPLDDSGMPKDRFSAEMPDATLATLKIQPSEPRDSAVYFCASGLGLAGFTDTQYFGPGTRLTVL.

This clone was counted only a few times. The chain uses TRBV5-1 and TRBJ2-3; a weak D match, TRBD2 (5 bases). The germline CDR1 and CDR2 sequences are SGHRS and YFSETQ. V shed 4 bases and J shed 1 base, with 16 bases lying between them. This CDR3 region has 16 residues. The CDR3 nucleotides read TGCGCCAGCAGCGCCGGACTTCTAGTCGGCACAGATACGCAGTATTTT. Protein sequence: CASSAGLLVGTDTQYF. Based on the CDR3 plus reference TRBV5-1 and TRBJ2-3, the full variable domain is KAGVTQTPRYLIKTRGQQVTLSCSPISGHRSVSWYQQTPGQGLQFLFEYFSETQRNKGNFPGRFSGRQFSNSRSEMNVSTLELGDSALYLCASSAGLLVGTDTQYFGPGTRLTVL.

The table lists this clone with a few counts. The J gene is TRBJ1-4, the V gene TRBV5-4; TRBD1 agrees at 7 bases. CDR1 and CDR2 from the germline V gene are SGHNT and YYREEE (reference sequence). CDR3 length: 14 amino acids. Trimming at V came to 4 bases and at J to 3 bases, leaving 3 bases not matched to a gene. The CDR3 DNA reads as TGTGCCAGCAGCCCGGGACAGTCTAATGAAAAACTGTTTTTT. It yields the protein CASSPGQSNEKLFF.

J is TRBJ1-1 and V is TRBV7-9; D gene unclear. The CDR3 contains 13 residues. The V gene's germline CDR1 is SEHNR and CDR2 FQNEAQ (reference sequence). V dropped 2 bases and J dropped 1 base, with 5 bases sitting between them. CDR3 sequence: CASSLLPNTEAFF. As DNA, the CDR3 is TGTGCCAGCAGCTTACTTCCGAACACTGAAGCTTTCTTT.

Concerning this clone: At one end the junction does not follow the germline gene, possibly because of a read error. The chain links TRBV7-7 to TRBJ1-1, with D possibly TRBD1 on 6 matching bases. The CDR3 spans 13 residues. CDR1 is SSHAT and CDR2 is FNYEAQ in the germline V gene (reference sequence). The CDR3 spells CASSLDRNTEALF. The CDR3 nucleotides read TGTGCTAGCAGCTTAGACAGGAACACTGAAGCTTTATTT.

J is TRBJ2-1 and V is TRBV28; a weak D match, TRBD1 (6 bases). Trimming removed 1 base from V and 7 bases from J, with 11 bases in between. CDR3 size: 14 residues. CDR1 MDHEN and CDR2 SYDVKM come from the germline V gene. The CDR3 loop is CASSLYGGPNEQFF. The CDR3 nucleotides read TGTGCCAGCAGTTTATATGGGGGCCCGAATGAGCAGTTCTTC.

The J gene is TRBJ1-1, the V gene TRBV4-1, with 8 nucleotides matching TRBD1. The CDR3 is made up of 16 amino acids. The J segment lost 1 base and the V segment lost 4 bases, leaving 8 bases of the junction unmatched. CDR1 and CDR2 (germline): MGHRA, YSYEKL. This CDR3 reads CASSPWTGSGNTEAFF. The CDR3 bases are TGCGCCAGCAGCCCCTGGACAGGGTCGGGGAACACTGAAGCTTTCTTT.

The V and J genes are TRBV29-1 and TRBJ2-4, with 7 bases fitting TRBD1. The V segment lost 6 bases and the J segment 4 bases; nucleotides outside the gene matches: 9. This CDR3 comprises 14 residues. The V gene's germline CDR1 is SQVTM and CDR2 ANQGSEA. CDR3 loop: CSVRTGEGKNIQYF. Here the CDR3 DNA reads TGCAGCGTGCGGACAGGTGAGGGAAAAAACATTCAGTACTTC.

J is TRBJ2-1 and V is TRBV19; 9 bases are a match to TRBD2. The CDR3 spans 15 residues. The J segment lost 3 bases and the V segment lost 9 bases, leaving 9 bases of the junction unmatched. CDR1 and CDR2 from the germline V gene are LNHDA and SQIVND (reference sequence). The CDR3: CASSLSGSGYNEQFF. In DNA form, the CDR3 reads TGTGCCAGCAGCCTTAGCGGGAGTGGCTACAATGAGCAGTTCTTC.

The chain combines TRBV5-6 with TRBJ2-1; 8 positions agree with TRBD2. V was pared by 2 bases and J by 3 bases, with 4 bases of the junction left unmatched. There are 15 residues in the CDR3. From germline, CDR1 is SGHDT and CDR2 YYEEEE. CDR3 in amino acids: CASSFGRGHYNEQFF. For the CDR3, the DNA is TGTGCCAGCAGCTTCGGGAGGGGCCACTACAATGAGCAGTTCTTC.

This sequence joins TRBV6-5 and TRBJ1-1; a weak D match, TRBD1 (5 bases). Trimming took 0 bases from V and 5 from J, leaving 10 bases between them. The CDR3 has 14 residues. Germline V gene data show CDR1 as MNHEY and CDR2 as SVGAGI. CDR3 DNA: TGTGCCAGCAGTTACTCAGGGGTATGGACTGAAGCTTTCTTT. This encodes CASSYSGVWTEAFF.

This sequence joins TRBV7-8 and TRBJ2-1; 7 positions match TRBD2. This CDR3 region has 13 residues. Germline CDR1 is SGHVS and CDR2 is FQNEAQ. J lost 3 bases, V lost 10 bases, and 6 bases had no gene match. CDR3 in amino acids: CATTAGNYNEQFF. CDR3 DNA: TGTGCCACCACAGCGGGAAACTACAATGAGCAGTTCTTC.

CDR3 in DNA: TGCGCCAGCAGCCCGGGGGGGCAGGGTCTAGATTCGGGGGGCTACACCTTC. Amino acids: CASSPGGQGLDSGGYTF. The rearrangement uses TRBV4-1 and TRBJ1-2; TRBD1 might be the D (6 bases). V was trimmed by 4 bases and J by 8 bases, leaving 26 bases between them. The germline CDR1 and CDR2 sequences are MGHRA and YSYEKL. There are 17 residues in the CDR3.

This chain joins TRBV11-3 and TRBJ2-3; D is undetermined. V dropped 5 bases and J dropped 2 bases, with 5 bases sitting between them. The CDR3 runs 12 residues. Germline V gene data show CDR1 as SGHNT and CDR2 as YENEEA. In DNA, the CDR3 is TGTGCCAGCAGCCTATACACAGATACGCAGTATTTT. Its protein is CASSLYTDTQYF. Looking up the rest from reference TRBV11-3 and TRBJ2-3 gives the full variable domain: EAGVVQSPRYKIIEKKQPVAFWCNPISGHNTLYWYLQNLGQGPELLIRYENEEAVDDSQLPKDRFSAERLKGVDSTLKIQPAELGDSAVYLCASSLYTDTQYFGPGTRLTVL.